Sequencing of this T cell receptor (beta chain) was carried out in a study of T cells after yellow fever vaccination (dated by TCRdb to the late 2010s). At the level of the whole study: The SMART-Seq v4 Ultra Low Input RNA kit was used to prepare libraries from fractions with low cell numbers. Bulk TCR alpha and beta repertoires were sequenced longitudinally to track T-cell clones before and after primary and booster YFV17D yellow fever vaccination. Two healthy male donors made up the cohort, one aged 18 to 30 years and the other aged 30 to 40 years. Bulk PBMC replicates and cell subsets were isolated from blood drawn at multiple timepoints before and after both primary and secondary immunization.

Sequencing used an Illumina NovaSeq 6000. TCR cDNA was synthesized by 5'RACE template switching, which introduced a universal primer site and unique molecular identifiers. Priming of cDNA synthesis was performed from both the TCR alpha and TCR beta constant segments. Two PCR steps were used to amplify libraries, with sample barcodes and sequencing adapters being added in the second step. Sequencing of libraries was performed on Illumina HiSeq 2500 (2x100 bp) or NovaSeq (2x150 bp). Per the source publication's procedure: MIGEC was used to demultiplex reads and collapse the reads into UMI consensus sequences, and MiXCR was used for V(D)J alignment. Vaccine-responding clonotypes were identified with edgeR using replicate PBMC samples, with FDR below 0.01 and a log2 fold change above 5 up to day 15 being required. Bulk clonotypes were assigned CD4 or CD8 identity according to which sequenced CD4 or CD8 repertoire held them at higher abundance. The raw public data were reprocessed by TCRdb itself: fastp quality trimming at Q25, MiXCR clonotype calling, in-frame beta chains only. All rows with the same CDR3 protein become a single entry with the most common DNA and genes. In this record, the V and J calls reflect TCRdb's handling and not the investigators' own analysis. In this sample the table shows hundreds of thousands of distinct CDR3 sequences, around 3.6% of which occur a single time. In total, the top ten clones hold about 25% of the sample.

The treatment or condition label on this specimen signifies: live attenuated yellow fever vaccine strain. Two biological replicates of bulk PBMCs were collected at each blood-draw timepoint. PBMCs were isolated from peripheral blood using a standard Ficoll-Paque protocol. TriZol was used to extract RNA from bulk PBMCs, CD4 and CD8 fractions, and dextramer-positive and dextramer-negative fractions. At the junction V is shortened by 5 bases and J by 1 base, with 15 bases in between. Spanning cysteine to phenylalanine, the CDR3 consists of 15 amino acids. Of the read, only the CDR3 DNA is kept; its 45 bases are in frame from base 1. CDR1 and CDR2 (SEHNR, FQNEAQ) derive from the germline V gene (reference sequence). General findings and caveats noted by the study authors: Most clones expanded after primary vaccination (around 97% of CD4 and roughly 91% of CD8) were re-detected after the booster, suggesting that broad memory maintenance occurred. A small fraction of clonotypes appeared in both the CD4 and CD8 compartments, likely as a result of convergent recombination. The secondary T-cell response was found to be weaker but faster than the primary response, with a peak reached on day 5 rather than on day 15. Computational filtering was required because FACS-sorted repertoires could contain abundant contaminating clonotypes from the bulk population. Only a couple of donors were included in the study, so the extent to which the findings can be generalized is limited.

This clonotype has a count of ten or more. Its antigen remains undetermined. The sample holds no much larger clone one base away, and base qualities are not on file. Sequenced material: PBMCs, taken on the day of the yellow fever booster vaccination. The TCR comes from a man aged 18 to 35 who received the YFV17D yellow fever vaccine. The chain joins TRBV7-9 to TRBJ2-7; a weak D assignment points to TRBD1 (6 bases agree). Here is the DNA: TGTGCCAGCAGCGGCAAGGGGGACCCTTCCTACGAGCAGTACTTC. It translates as CASSGKGDPSYEQYF. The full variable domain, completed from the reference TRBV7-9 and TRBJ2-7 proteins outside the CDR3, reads DTGVSQNPRHKITKRGQNVTFRCDPISEHNRLYWYRQTLGQGPEFLTYFQNEAQLEKSRLLSDRFSAERPKGSFSTLEIQRTEQGDSAMYLCASSGKGDPSYEQYFGPGTRLTVT.